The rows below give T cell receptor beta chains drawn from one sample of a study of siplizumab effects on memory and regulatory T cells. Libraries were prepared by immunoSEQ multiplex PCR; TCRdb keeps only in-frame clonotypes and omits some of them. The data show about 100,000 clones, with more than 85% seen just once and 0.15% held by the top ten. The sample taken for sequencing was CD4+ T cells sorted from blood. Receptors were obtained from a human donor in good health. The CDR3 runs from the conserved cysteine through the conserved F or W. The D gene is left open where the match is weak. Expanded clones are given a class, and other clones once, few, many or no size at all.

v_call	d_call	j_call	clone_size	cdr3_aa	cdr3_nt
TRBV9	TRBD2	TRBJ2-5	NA	CASSGGLASETQYF	TGTGCCAGCAGCGGGGGACTAGCCTCAGAGACCCAGTACTTC
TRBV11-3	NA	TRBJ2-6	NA	CASSSTGNSGANVLTF	TGTGCCAGCAGCTCTACAGGCAACTCTGGGGCCAACGTCCTGACTTTC
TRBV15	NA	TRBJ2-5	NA	CATSRVAETQYF	TGTGCCACCAGCAGAGTTGCAGAGACCCAGTACTTC
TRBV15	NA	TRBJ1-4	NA	CATSWGVSEKLFF	TGTGCCACCAGCTGGGGCGTCAGCGAAAAACTGTTTTTT
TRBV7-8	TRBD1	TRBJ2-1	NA	CASSLMGQVKNEQFF	TGTGCCAGCAGCTTAATGGGACAGGTTAAAAATGAGCAGTTCTTC
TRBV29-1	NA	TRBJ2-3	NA	CSVVTYREVGTQYF	TGCAGCGTCGTAACCTACAGGGAGGTGGGTACGCAGTATTTT
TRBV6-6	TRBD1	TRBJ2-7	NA	CASRNPRTGPLEQYF	TGTGCCAGCAGAAACCCCCGGACAGGTCCCCTGGAGCAGTACTTC
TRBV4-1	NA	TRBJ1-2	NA	CASSQEGVRVGYGYTF	TGCGCCAGCAGCCAAGAGGGCGTCAGGGTCGGCTATGGCTACACCTTC
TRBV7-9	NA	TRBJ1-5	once	CASSLIGDSNQPQHF	TGTGCCAGCAGCTTAATAGGGGATAGCAATCAGCCCCAGCATTTT
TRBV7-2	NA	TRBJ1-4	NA	CASSSGTGNEKLFF	TGTGCCAGCAGTTCCGGGACGGGTAATGAAAAACTGTTTTTT
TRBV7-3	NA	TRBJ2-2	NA	CASSPTRDGELFF	TGTGCCAGCAGCCCCACTAGGGACGGGGAGCTGTTTTTT
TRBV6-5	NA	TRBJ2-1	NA	CASSRSGSEQFF	TGTGCCAGCAGCCGATCAGGGAGTGAGCAGTTCTTC
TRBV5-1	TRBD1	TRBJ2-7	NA	CASSLSGQGYEQYF	TGCGCCAGCAGCTTATCGGGACAGGGCTACGAGCAGTACTTC
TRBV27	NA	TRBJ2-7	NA	CASSTEGGVYEQYF	TGTGCCAGCAGTACCGAAGGGGGGGTCTACGAGCAGTACTTC
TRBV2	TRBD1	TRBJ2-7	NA	CASTLRGPGAKGYEQYF	TGTGCCAGCACTCTGAGGGGGCCAGGGGCTAAGGGCTACGAGCAGTACTTC
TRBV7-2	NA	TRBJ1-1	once	CASSPTVGAAFF	TGTGCCAGCAGCCCTACAGTGGGGGCCGCTTTCTTT
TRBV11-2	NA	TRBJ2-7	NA	CASSLGTTYEQYF	TGTGCCAGCAGCTTAGGGACCACCTACGAGCAGTACTTC
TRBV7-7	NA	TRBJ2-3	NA	CASSPTGTTDTQYF	TGTGCCAGCAGCCCCACCGGGACCACAGATACGCAGTATTTT
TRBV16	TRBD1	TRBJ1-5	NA	CASSQSKTGNQPQHF	TGTGCCAGCAGCCAATCGAAGACAGGGAATCAGCCCCAGCATTTT
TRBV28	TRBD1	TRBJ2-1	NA	CAVTGVREQFF	TGTGCGGTTACAGGGGTTAGGGAGCAGTTCTTC
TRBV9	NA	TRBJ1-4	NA	CASSTLGGTEKLFF	TGTGCCAGCAGTACCCTCGGGGGGACTGAAAAACTGTTTTTT
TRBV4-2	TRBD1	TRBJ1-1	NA	CASSQDPGQGLNTEAFF	TGTGCCAGCAGCCAAGATCCTGGACAGGGGTTGAACACTGAAGCTTTCTTT
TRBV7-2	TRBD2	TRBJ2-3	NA	CASSTSGGWADTQYF	TGTGCCAGCAGCACTAGCGGGGGGTGGGCAGATACGCAGTATTTT
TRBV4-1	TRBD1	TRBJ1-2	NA	CASNRDRLTVGYTF	TGCGCCAGCAACCGGGACAGGTTGACCGTTGGCTACACCTTC
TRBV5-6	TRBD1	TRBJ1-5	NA	CASSRQGNQPQHF	TGTGCCAGCAGCCGACAGGGGAACCAGCCCCAGCATTTT
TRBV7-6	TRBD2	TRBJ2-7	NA	CASSLMRAGGGEQYF	TGTGCCAGCAGCTTAATGAGGGCGGGGGGTGGCGAGCAGTACTTC
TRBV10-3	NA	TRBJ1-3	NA	CAISELGHSSGNTIYF	TGTGCCATCAGTGAGTTAGGACATAGCTCTGGAAACACCATATATTTT
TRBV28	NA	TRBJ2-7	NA	CASSSAQSSYEQYF	TGTGCCAGCAGTTCGGCACAGAGCTCCTACGAGCAGTACTTC
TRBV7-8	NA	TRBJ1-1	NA	CASKHLETTEAFF	TGTGCCAGCAAACATTTGGAGACCACTGAAGCTTTCTTT
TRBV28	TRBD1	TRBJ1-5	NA	CASSQSGGGRQPQHF	TGTGCCAGCAGCCAATCGGGAGGGGGCCGTCAGCCCCAGCATTTT
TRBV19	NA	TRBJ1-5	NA	CASHSPQVLNQPQHF	TGTGCCAGCCATTCCCCCCAGGTCCTCAATCAGCCCCAGCATTTT
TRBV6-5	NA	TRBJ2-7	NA	CASSYRFQGFYEQYF	TGTGCCAGCAGTTACAGGTTCCAGGGGTTTTACGAGCAGTACTTC